This record concerns one TCR beta chain sequence. Its specificity is unknown. A much larger clone differs from this one at a single base, so this may be a read error. TCRdb redid the calling of the multiplex PCR reads with MiXCR, one entry per CDR3 protein. The sample lists some 130,000 distinct CDR3 sequences; 20% were seen once. The germline gives CDR1 SGHDN, CDR2 FVKESK. The CDR3 extends over 14 amino acids. These data are taken from a study of breast tumors, draining lymph nodes, adjacent tissues. Study-wide points: That most tumor T cells come from lymph nodes remained unproven. Findings are consistent with lymph node origin and intratumoral expansion of most tumor T cells. Tumor repertoires ranked between lymph nodes and nontumor tissue in diversity, with V and J gene preferences. Luminal-like breast cancer showed significantly higher tumor–nontumor repertoire similarity than basal-like.

Axillary draining lymph nodes of breast cancer patients supplied the node samples. The chain recombines TRBV14 with TRBJ2-6; the D gene is possibly TRBD1 (5 bases). The sequenced sample consisted of axillary lymph node tissue. The receptor's source is a female donor with breast cancer. Some clones in this sample may be carry-over from other donors' samples. CDR3 nucleotide sequence: TGTGCCAGCAGCCGGAGCTCTGGGGCCAACGTCCCGACTTTC. Translation: CASSRSSGANVPTF.